The rows below give T cell receptor beta chains drawn from one sample of a study of T cell responses to AZD1222 COVID-19 vaccine. The table came from immunoSEQ multiplex PCR; TCRdb's copy has only in-frame clones and leaves some out. The table has 130,000 or so clones, over 90% seen once. Material: peripheral blood, obtained on day 0 of AZD1222 vaccination. These receptors were taken from an adult in good health. CDR3s include the opening cysteine and the closing phenylalanine or tryptophan. The order of the fields is J gene, D gene, V gene, clone size, CDR3 length, CDR3 protein, CDR3 DNA. A D gene is named only where the DNA matches it firmly. The size field is filled for only some rows; it gives once, few, many or a size class.

TRBJ1-2 - TRBV6-5 - 12 CASSNRDYGYTF TGTGCCAGCAGTAACAGGGACTATGGCTACACCTTC
TRBJ2-1 TRBD2 TRBV19 once 18 CASSIDLGLAGGGDEQFF TGTGCCAGTAGTATAGATCTTGGACTAGCGGGGGGAGGGGATGAGCAGTTCTTC
TRBJ2-4 - TRBV2 - 18 CASSAQLTGQGAKNIQYF TGTGCCAGCAGTGCCCAGCTTACAGGGCAGGGAGCCAAAAACATTCAGTACTTC
TRBJ1-3 - TRBV29-1 - 12 CSVEADGNTIYF TGCAGCGTTGAGGCAGACGGAAACACCATATATTTT
TRBJ1-3 - TRBV2 few 12 CALQSSGNTIYF TGTGCCTTGCAGAGCTCTGGAAACACCATATATTTT
TRBJ1-3 TRBD1 TRBV3-1/TRBV3-2 - 16 CASSQGNRGSGNTIYF TGTGCCAGCAGCCAAGGCAACAGGGGGTCTGGAAACACCATATATTTT
TRBJ1-2 TRBD1 TRBV5-8 - 16 CASSLAQSARGHGYTF TGTGCCAGCAGCTTGGCTCAGTCGGCCAGGGGGCATGGCTACACCTTC
TRBJ1-1 - TRBV18 - 13 CASSPGPRTEAFF TGTGCCAGCTCCCCAGGTCCACGCACTGAAGCTTTCTTT
TRBJ1-6 TRBD1 TRBV28 - 14 CASSYDRAYSPLHF TGTGCCAGCAGTTACGACAGGGCCTATTCACCCCTCCACTTT
TRBJ2-2 - TRBV5-1 - 13 CASSSQGAGELFF TGCGCCAGCAGCTCACAGGGTGCCGGGGAGCTGTTTTTT
TRBJ1-2 - TRBV18 - 13 CASSPGGLDGYTF TGTGCCAGCTCACCTGGGGGGTTGGATGGCTACACCTTC
TRBJ1-1 TRBD1 TRBV18 - 16 CASSPQDRGLDTEAFF TGTGCCAGCTCACCACAGGACAGGGGACTGGACACTGAAGCTTTCTTT
TRBJ1-1 - TRBV5-1 - 15 CASSLEGSTDTEAFF TGCGCCAGCAGCCTCGAGGGTTCGACGGACACTGAAGCTTTCTTT
TRBJ2-2 - TRBV7-9 - 13 CASSSLSTGELFF TGTGCCAGCAGCTCCCTTTCCACCGGGGAGCTGTTTTTT
TRBJ2-2 TRBD1 TRBV3-1/TRBV3-2 few 16 CASSQWDRVTTGELFF TGTGCCAGCAGCCAATGGGACAGGGTAACCACCGGGGAGCTGTTTTTT
TRBJ1-1 - TRBV13 once 12 CASTVPTGEAFF TGTGCCAGCACGGTGCCGACAGGTGAAGCTTTCTTT
TRBJ1-5 TRBD1 TRBV6-1 - 17 CASSKDRGLGSNQPQHF TGTGCCAGCAGTAAAGACAGGGGGCTAGGAAGCAATCAGCCCCAGCATTTT
TRBJ1-1 TRBD1 TRBV9 once 15 CASSPFAGGGYEAFF TGTGCCAGCAGCCCTTTCGCAGGAGGGGGCTATGAAGCTTTCTTT
TRBJ1-2 TRBD1 TRBV10-3 - 13 CAISERGQEGYTF TGTGCCATCAGTGAAAGAGGACAGGAGGGCTACACCTTC
TRBJ2-2 - TRBV6-5 - 15 CASSYWADYTGELFF TGTGCCAGCAGTTACTGGGCGGACTACACCGGGGAGCTGTTTTTT
TRBJ1-1 - TRBV29-1 once 13 CSVEQGGNTEAFF TGCAGCGTTGAACAGGGAGGTAACACTGAAGCTTTCTTT
TRBJ2-3 TRBD2 TRBV6-4 - 16 CASSDSTSGFPDTQYF TGTGCCAGCAGTGACTCGACTAGCGGGTTCCCAGATACGCAGTATTTT
TRBJ2-1 TRBD1 TRBV11-3 - 15 CASSLGTGAYNEQFF TGTGCCAGCAGCTTAGGGACAGGGGCCTACAATGAGCAGTTCTTC
TRBJ2-7 TRBD1 TRBV19 - 13 CASSIGQGYEQYF TGTGCCAGTAGTATCGGACAGGGTTACGAGCAGTACTTC
TRBJ1-4 TRBD1 TRBV3-1/TRBV3-2 once 15 CASSRGDRGGEKLFF TGTGCCAGCAGCCGAGGAGACAGGGGCGGGGAAAAACTGTTTTTT
TRBJ2-1 - TRBV5-1 - 13 CASSLGHRDEQFF TGCGCCAGCAGCTTGGGGCATAGAGATGAGCAGTTCTTC
TRBJ2-3 TRBD2 TRBV7-9 - 16 CASSAGTSGGSNTQYF TGTGCCAGCAGCGCTGGGACTAGCGGGGGGTCAAATACGCAGTATTTT
TRBJ1-6 TRBD1 TRBV6-5 once 14 CASNPTGVNSPLHF TGTGCCAGCAACCCGACAGGGGTTAATTCACCCCTCCACTTT
TRBJ1-2 - TRBV3-1/TRBV3-2 - 13 CASSQEGGHGYTF TGTGCCAGCAGCCAAGAAGGGGGGCATGGCTACACCTTC
TRBJ1-6 TRBD1 TRBV19 once 14 CASIGTALNSPLHF TGTGCCAGTATCGGGACAGCACTTAATTCACCCCTCCACTTT
TRBJ1-1 TRBD1 TRBV5-5 - 14 CASSLRDQGAEAFF TGTGCCAGCAGCTTGAGAGACCAGGGGGCTGAAGCTTTCTTT
TRBJ1-1 - TRBV29-1 - 13 CSVVRQGDTEAFF TGCAGCGTTGTTCGGCAGGGAGACACTGAAGCTTTCTTT
TRBJ2-7 TRBD1 TRBV27 - 17 CASSLSYGTGRHYEQYF TGTGCCAGCAGTTTAAGTTACGGGACAGGGCGTCATTACGAGCAGTACTTC
TRBJ1-1 TRBD1 TRBV5-1 - 16 CASSLMYRGLNTEAFF TGCGCCAGCAGCTTAATGTACAGGGGCCTGAACACTGAAGCTTTCTTT
TRBJ1-1 - TRBV9 - 16 CASSLSGDTDNTEAFF TGTGCCAGCAGCCTCTCCGGTGACACGGACAACACTGAAGCTTTCTTT
TRBJ2-2 - TRBV5-1 - 14 CASSRDGNTGELFF TGCGCCAGCTCCCGGGACGGGAACACCGGGGAGCTGTTTTTT
TRBJ2-2 - TRBV2 few 14 CASSGWRNTGELFF TGTGCCAGCAGTGGTTGGCGGAACACCGGGGAGCTGTTTTTT
TRBJ1-2 TRBD1 TRBV6-5 - 14 CASSTPTGVYGYTF TGTGCCAGCAGTACCCCAACAGGGGTCTATGGCTACACCTTC